The clone carrying this TCR beta chain has a count of ten or more. CDR3 length: 18 amino acids. Germline V gene sequence: CDR1 SGHVS, CDR2 FQNEAQ. J lost 0 bases, V lost 5 bases, and 11 bases had no gene match. MiXCR was run by TCRdb on the reads, yielding one entry per CDR3 protein. This sample has 230,000 or so distinct CDR3 sequences, with 15% to 20% found just once. The data originate from a study of T cell repertoires in cytomegalovirus infection. Overall study context: CMV infection together with matching HLA type was indicated by public TCR beta signatures.

The sample comprised CD8+ T cells from PBMCs. The chain links TRBV7-8 to TRBJ2-2; the match to TRBD1 covers 8 bases. The clonotype was recovered from a human donor in good health (CMV status not recorded). Some clones in this sample may be carry-over from other donors' samples. This CDR3 reads CASSPRDRTLPNTGELFF. CDR3 DNA sequence: TGTGCCAGCAGCCCCAGGGACAGGACATTGCCGAACACCGGGGAGCTGTTTTTT.